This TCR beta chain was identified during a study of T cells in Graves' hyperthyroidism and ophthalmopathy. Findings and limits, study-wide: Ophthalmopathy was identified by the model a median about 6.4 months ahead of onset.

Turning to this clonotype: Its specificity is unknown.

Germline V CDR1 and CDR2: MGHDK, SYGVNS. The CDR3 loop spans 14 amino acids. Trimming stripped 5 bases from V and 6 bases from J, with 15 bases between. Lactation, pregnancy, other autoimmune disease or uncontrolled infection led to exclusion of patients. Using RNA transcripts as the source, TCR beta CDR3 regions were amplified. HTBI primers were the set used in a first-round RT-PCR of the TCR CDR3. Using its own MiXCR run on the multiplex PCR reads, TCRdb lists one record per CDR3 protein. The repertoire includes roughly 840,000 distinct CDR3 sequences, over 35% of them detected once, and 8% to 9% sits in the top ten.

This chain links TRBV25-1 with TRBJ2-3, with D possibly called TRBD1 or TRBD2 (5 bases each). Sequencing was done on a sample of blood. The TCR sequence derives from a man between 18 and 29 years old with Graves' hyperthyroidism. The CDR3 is CASSWGTAQDTQYF. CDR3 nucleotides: TGTGCCAGCAGTTGGGGGACGGCTCAGGATACGCAGTATTTT.